The rows below give T cell receptor beta chains drawn from one sample of a study of T cell responses to AZD1222 COVID-19 vaccine. Profiled with immunoSEQ multiplex PCR; TCRdb holds only in-frame clones, not every one. The sample gives some 180,000 clones, 87% of which show up once; around 1% is in the top ten. The source material was peripheral blood, sampled 28 days after the second AZD1222 dose. Receptors were obtained from an adult who received the AZD1222 COVID-19 vaccine. Each CDR3 is given with its conserved first and last residue. Fields, in order: clone size, J gene, D gene, V gene, CDR3 DNA, CDR3 protein. D genes are given only for firm matches. Clone size is shown for a subset of rows, as once, few, many or a class of expanded clone.

size: NA
J: TRBJ1-3
D: NA
V: TRBV5-1
DNA: TGCGCCAGCAGCCGCGGACAGCCTGCTGGAAACACCATATATTTT
CDR3: CASSRGQPAGNTIYF

size: once
J: TRBJ1-1
D: NA
V: TRBV4-1
DNA: TGCGCCAGCAGCCAAGAGAAGGGACACGAAGCTTTCTTT
CDR3: CASSQEKGHEAFF

size: NA
J: TRBJ2-2
D: TRBD1
V: TRBV11-3
DNA: TGTGCCAGCAGCCTGACAGGGTACTCCGGGGAGCTGTTTTTT
CDR3: CASSLTGYSGELFF

size: NA
J: TRBJ1-4
D: TRBD1
V: TRBV7-2
DNA: TGTGCCAGCAGCTCGGGACAGGGGACTAATGAAAAACTGTTTTTT
CDR3: CASSSGQGTNEKLFF

size: NA
J: TRBJ1-2
D: NA
V: TRBV3-1/TRBV3-2
DNA: TGTGCCAGCAGCCAATCTCAGGGCTACACCTTC
CDR3: CASSQSQGYTF

size: NA
J: TRBJ1-2
D: NA
V: TRBV6-2/TRBV6-3
DNA: TGTGCCAGCAGTTACACCGGGGGCGTCTATGGCTACACCTTC
CDR3: CASSYTGGVYGYTF

size: NA
J: TRBJ1-4
D: NA
V: TRBV7-8
DNA: TGTGCCAGCAGTCCGTTAGGGCGAGAGGACGGTAATGAAAAACTGTTTTTT
CDR3: CASSPLGREDGNEKLFF

size: NA
J: TRBJ2-7
D: NA
V: TRBV6-5
DNA: TGTGCCAGCAGGGAGAGGGACATCAACTCCTACGAGCAGTACTTC
CDR3: CASRERDINSYEQYF

size: many
J: TRBJ2-2
D: NA
V: TRBV30
DNA: TGTGCCTGGAATACACCGGGACTTGACACCGGGGAGCTGTTTTTT
CDR3: CAWNTPGLDTGELFF

size: NA
J: TRBJ2-3
D: TRBD1
V: TRBV25-1
DNA: TGTGCCAGCAGTGATAGGAGGACAGGGGGCACAGATACGCAGTATTTT
CDR3: CASSDRRTGGTDTQYF

size: NA
J: TRBJ1-2
D: TRBD1
V: TRBV11-2
DNA: TGTGCCAGCAGCCTCGGATCAGGGGGCTATGGCTACACCTTC
CDR3: CASSLGSGGYGYTF

size: NA
J: TRBJ1-2
D: TRBD1
V: TRBV23-1
DNA: TGCGCCAGCCATCTAGTTCCCTTACAAACAGGGGATCTTGGCTACACCTTC
CDR3: CASHLVPLQTGDLGYTF

size: NA
J: TRBJ2-1
D: TRBD2
V: TRBV9
DNA: TGTGCCAGCAGCGTAGAAGGGACTATCAGAGACAATGAGCAGTTCTTC
CDR3: CASSVEGTIRDNEQFF

size: NA
J: TRBJ2-7
D: NA
V: TRBV2
DNA: TGTGCCAGCAGTGTTTTCTGGCGGTACGAGCAGTACTTC
CDR3: CASSVFWRYEQYF

size: NA
J: TRBJ2-5
D: TRBD2
V: TRBV27
DNA: TGTGCCAGCAGTTCCGAGGGACTAGCGCAAGAGACCCAGTACTTC
CDR3: CASSSEGLAQETQYF

size: NA
J: TRBJ1-5
D: NA
V: TRBV5-1
DNA: TGCGCCAGCAGCTTGGGACAAAGCAATCAGCCCCAGCATTTT
CDR3: CASSLGQSNQPQHF

size: NA
J: TRBJ1-2
D: TRBD1
V: TRBV5-1
DNA: TGCGCCAGCAGCCCCGGACAGGGGCAACCTTATGGCTACACCTTC
CDR3: CASSPGQGQPYGYTF

size: NA
J: TRBJ2-5
D: NA
V: TRBV5-5
DNA: TGTGCCAGCAGCTCCGGAGGGCAAGAGACCCAGTACTTC
CDR3: CASSSGGQETQYF

size: NA
J: TRBJ1-1
D: NA
V: TRBV9
DNA: TGTGCCAGCAGCCGAGGGTCCGGGCCTGAAGCTTTCTTT
CDR3: CASSRGSGPEAFF

size: NA
J: TRBJ1-5
D: NA
V: TRBV19
DNA: TGTGCCAGTAGTATAGTGTACAGCAATCAGCCCCAGCATTTT
CDR3: CASSIVYSNQPQHF

size: NA
J: TRBJ2-2
D: TRBD2
V: TRBV3-1/TRBV3-2
DNA: TGTGCCAGCAGCCAGATAGCGGGGGTTAACACCGGGGAGCTGTTTTTT
CDR3: CASSQIAGVNTGELFF

size: NA
J: TRBJ2-1
D: NA
V: TRBV7-9
DNA: TGTGCCAGCAGCTTAGGCGGGACAGCATATGAGCAGTTCTTC
CDR3: CASSLGGTAYEQFF

size: NA
J: TRBJ1-1
D: NA
V: TRBV19
DNA: TGTGCCAGTAGTATATTGGGCTCCCCGGTCACTGAAGCTTTCTTT
CDR3: CASSILGSPVTEAFF

size: NA
J: TRBJ1-5
D: NA
V: TRBV5-5
DNA: TGTGCCAGCAGACCAGGGTCGTGGAGCAATCAGCCCCAGCATTTT
CDR3: CASRPGSWSNQPQHF

size: few
J: TRBJ2-1
D: TRBD1
V: TRBV4-3
DNA: TGCGCCAGCAGCCAAGATTTCGGGCAGGGGGCTTACAATGAGCAGTTCTTC
CDR3: CASSQDFGQGAYNEQFF

size: once
J: TRBJ1-5
D: NA
V: TRBV19
DNA: TGTGCCAGTAGTCGGGACGGGGTGAGCAATCAGCCCCAGCATTTT
CDR3: CASSRDGVSNQPQHF

size: NA
J: TRBJ2-7
D: NA
V: TRBV19
DNA: TGTGCCAGTAGTATAGTTCACGGCTCCTACGAGCAGTACTTC
CDR3: CASSIVHGSYEQYF